This T cell receptor beta chain was obtained from a study of T cell responses to AZD1222 COVID-19 vaccine. Concerning this clone: Its antigen is undetermined.

CDR3 length: 13 amino acids. Trimming at V came to 3 bases and at J to 5 bases, leaving 5 bases not matched to a gene. Germline CDR1 reads SGHNT; CDR2 reads YYREEE (reference sequence). Study findings and constraints: When two AZD1222 doses had been given, Spike-specific TCR breadth and depth rose.

Profiled with immunoSEQ multiplex PCR; TCRdb holds only in-frame clones, not every one. The sample lists about 120,000 clones; about nine tenths were seen once. The chain couples TRBV5-4 to TRBJ2-7, with 7 positions matching TRBD2. The sample here was peripheral blood, taken on day 0 of AZD1222 vaccination. This sequence was found in an adult in good health. CDR3 amino acids: CASSWETSDEQYF. DNA of the CDR3: TGTGCCAGCAGCTGGGAAACTAGCGACGAGCAGTACTTC.